This T cell receptor beta chain was retrieved from a study of T cells in Graves' hyperthyroidism and ophthalmopathy. Study-wide findings and caveats: Clonotypes that were expanded in thyroid above 0.001 mostly appeared in blood too. Ophthalmopathy was distinguished from stable hyperthyroidism by 13 V-J signatures.

Notes on this clonotype: Its cognate antigen is unknown.

The V gene's germline CDR1 is SGHRS and CDR2 YFSETQ. Trimming pared 0 bases from V and 2 bases from J, leaving 14 bases between. The CDR3 totals 16 residues. Regions amplified from RNA transcripts were the TCR beta CDR3 regions. In the first-round RT-PCR of the TCR CDR3, the HTBI primer set was used. One entry per CDR3 protein results from TCRdb running MiXCR on the multiplex PCR reads. The top ten clones hold 2.5% to 3.5% of a sample with about 59,000 distinct CDR3 sequences, around 53% of them seen once. The sample consisted of blood. This TCR was sampled from a woman aged 60-70 years with Graves' ophthalmopathy. The V and J genes are TRBV5-1 and TRBJ2-5; D not certain. The chain's CDR3 is CASSLGVLRSQETQYF. The CDR3 DNA is TGCGCCAGCAGCTTGGGGGTGTTACGTTCTCAAGAGACCCAGTACTTC.